The following is a T cell receptor (beta chain) sequence with its context. This sample was taken from a study of blood T cell repertoires in COVID-19. Study background: COVID-19 samples, acute and convalescent, were from the United States, Italy and Spain. T cells, B-cell-depleted T cells, or PBMCs supplied cDNA or gDNA.

Original methodology: Researchers report that nucleated cell counts were estimated from reference gene primer amplification. Assay used: immunoSEQ multiplex PCR; TCRdb lists only in-frame clones, some missing. The V and J calls and clone size come from that table; D and trimming were worked out from the DNA. The table shows about 60,000 clones, with 75% to 85% occurring only once. The sequencing input was peripheral blood. The source of this sequence is a human donor in a cohort sampled during active COVID-19.

The CDR3 sequence is CASTSGRGDYGYTF. The CDR3 DNA follows: TGTGCCAGCACGTCGGGGAGGGGTGACTATGGCTACACCTTC. V usage is TRBV28 and J usage is TRBJ1-2; TRBD1 is a possible D gene (5 bases). From germline, CDR1 is MDHEN and CDR2 SYDVKM. The CDR3 runs 14 residues. Deletions cut 7 bases from V and 3 bases from J, with 15 bases between.